The sequence of this TCR beta chain was determined in a study of Graves' ophthalmopathy and Graves' hyperthyroidism. About the study: Peripheral blood collection took place at initial diagnosis, before any treatment.

General study findings and limits: Ophthalmopathy cases were distinguished from stable hyperthyroidism by a 13-signature model, reaching about 90% sensitivity and 70% to 84% specificity. Most thyroid-expanded clonotypes exceeding 0.001 frequency were also found in blood. The model's ophthalmopathy progression predictions had around 67% sensitivity and 72% to 75% specificity.

Amplification from RNA transcripts yielded the TCR beta CDR3 regions. RT-PCR with HTBI primers came first, then second-round multiplex PCR. Via MiXCR, TCRdb re-called the multiplex PCR reads, giving one row per CDR3 protein. The sample comprises 300,000 to 500,000 distinct CDR3 sequences, over 15% of which are singletons, and around 7% rests with the top ten. Unmatched junction bases numbered 8, after V lost 7 bases and J lost 6 bases. The CDR3 extends over 13 amino acids. This clonotype was recorded at least ten times. The antigen remains undetermined. What was sequenced was peripheral blood. The source of this sequence is a woman aged 18-35 years with stable Graves' hyperthyroidism. The chain combines TRBV12-3 or TRBV12-4 with TRBJ2-7; 8 bases line up with TRBD1. DNA for the CDR3: TGTGCCAGCACTCTGACAGGGGTAGCCGAGCAGTACTTC. As protein: CASTLTGVAEQYF.